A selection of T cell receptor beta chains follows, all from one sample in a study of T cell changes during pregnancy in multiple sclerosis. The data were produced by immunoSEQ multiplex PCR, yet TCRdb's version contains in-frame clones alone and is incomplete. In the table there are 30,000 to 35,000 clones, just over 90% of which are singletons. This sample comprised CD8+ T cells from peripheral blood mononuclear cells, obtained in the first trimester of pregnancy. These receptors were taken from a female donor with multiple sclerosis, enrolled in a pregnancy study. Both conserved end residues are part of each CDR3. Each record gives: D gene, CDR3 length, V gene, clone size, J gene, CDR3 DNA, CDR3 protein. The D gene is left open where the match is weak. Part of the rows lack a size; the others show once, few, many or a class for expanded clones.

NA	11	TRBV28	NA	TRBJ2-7	TGTGCCAGCATTTTAGGCAACGAGCAGTACTTC	CASILGNEQYF
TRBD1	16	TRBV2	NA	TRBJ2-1	TGTGCCAGCAGGGACTTGCCGGGACAGGGGGAGAATGAGCAGTTCTTC	CASRDLPGQGENEQFF
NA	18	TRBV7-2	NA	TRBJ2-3	TGTGCCAGCAGCGTCACACAAGGGTGGGGGCAAGGCACAGATACGCAGTATTTT	CASSVTQGWGQGTDTQYF
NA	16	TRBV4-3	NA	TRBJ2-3	TGCGCCAGCAGCCAAGATGGTGCAGGGATAACAGATACGCAGTATTTT	CASSQDGAGITDTQYF
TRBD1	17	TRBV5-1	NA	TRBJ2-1	TGCGCCAGCAGCTTGCACCCGGGACAGGGACCCTTCAATGAGCAGTTCTTC	CASSLHPGQGPFNEQFF
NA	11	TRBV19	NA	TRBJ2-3	TGTGCCAGTAGTGGGAGAGATACGCAGTATTTT	CASSGRDTQYF
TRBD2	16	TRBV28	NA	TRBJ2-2	TGTGCCAGCAGGGCCACTAGCGGAAGAGGGACCGGGGAGCTGTTTTTT	CASRATSGRGTGELFF
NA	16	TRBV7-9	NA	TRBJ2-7	TGTGCCAGCAGCTCCCCTCTAGGCTCCAAACAAAGGGAGCAGTACTTC	CASSSPLGSKQREQYF
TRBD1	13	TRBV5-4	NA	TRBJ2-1	TGTGCCAGCAGCTTTACAGGGGACAATGAGCAGTTCTTC	CASSFTGDNEQFF
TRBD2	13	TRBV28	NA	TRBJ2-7	TGTGCCAGCGATTACAGCGGGAGGGGCGAGCAGTACTTC	CASDYSGRGEQYF
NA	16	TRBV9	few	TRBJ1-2	TGTGCCAGCAGCGTTCAGCCAACAGGGATGGATGGTGGCTACACCTTC	CASSVQPTGMDGGYTF